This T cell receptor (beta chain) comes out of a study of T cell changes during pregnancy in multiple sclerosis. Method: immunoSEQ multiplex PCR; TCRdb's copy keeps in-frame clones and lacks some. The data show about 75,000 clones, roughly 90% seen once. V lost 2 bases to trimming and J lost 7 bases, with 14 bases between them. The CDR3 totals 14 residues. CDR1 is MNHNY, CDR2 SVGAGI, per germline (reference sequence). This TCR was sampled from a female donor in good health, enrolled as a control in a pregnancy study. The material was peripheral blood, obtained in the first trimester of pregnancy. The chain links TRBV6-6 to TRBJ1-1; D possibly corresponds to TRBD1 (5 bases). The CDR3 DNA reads TGTGCCAGCAGTTACCCATTAGACAGTCATGAAGCTTTCTTT. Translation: CASSYPLDSHEAFF.